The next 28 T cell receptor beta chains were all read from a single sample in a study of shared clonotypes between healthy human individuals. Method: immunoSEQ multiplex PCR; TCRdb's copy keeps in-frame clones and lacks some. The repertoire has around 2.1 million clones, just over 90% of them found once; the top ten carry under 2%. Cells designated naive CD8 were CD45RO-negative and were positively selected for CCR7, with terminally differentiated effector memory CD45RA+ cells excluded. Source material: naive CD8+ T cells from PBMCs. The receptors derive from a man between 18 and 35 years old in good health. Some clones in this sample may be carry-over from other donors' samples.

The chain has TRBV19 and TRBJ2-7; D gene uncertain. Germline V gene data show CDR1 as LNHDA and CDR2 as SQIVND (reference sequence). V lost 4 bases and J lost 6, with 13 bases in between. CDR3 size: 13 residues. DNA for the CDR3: TGTGCCAGTAGTACGGGTTGGGATGGCGAGCAGTACTTC. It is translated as CASSTGWDGEQYF.

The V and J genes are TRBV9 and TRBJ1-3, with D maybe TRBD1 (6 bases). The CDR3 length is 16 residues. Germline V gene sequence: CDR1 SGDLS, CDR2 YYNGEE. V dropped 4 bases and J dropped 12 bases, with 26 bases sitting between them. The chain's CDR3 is CASSPYRLNREVGIYF. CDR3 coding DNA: TGTGCCAGCAGCCCCTACCGCTTAAACAGGGAAGTAGGCATATATTTT.

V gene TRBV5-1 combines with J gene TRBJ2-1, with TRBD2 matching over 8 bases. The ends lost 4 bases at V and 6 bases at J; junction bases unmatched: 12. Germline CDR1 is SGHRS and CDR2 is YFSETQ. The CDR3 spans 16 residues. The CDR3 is CASSTPSGRGANEQFF. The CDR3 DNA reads TGCGCCAGCAGCACCCCTAGCGGGCGGGGGGCCAATGAGCAGTTCTTC.

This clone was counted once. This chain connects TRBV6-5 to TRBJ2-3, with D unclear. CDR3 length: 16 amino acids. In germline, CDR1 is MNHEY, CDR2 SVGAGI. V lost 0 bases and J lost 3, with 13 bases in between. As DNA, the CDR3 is TGTGCCAGCAGTTACTCGGACCCCGCATCAACAGATACGCAGTATTTT. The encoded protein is CASSYSDPASTDTQYF.

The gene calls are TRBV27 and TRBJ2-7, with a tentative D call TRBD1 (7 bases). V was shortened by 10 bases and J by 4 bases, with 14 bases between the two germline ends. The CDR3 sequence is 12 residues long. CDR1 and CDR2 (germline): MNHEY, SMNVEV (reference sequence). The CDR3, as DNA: TGTGCCACCAAAGCAGGGGGGTACGAGCAGTACTTC. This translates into CATKAGGYEQYF.

The CDR3 is CASSLGQGQRYEQYF. The CDR3 coding sequence is TGTGCCAGCAGTCTTGGACAGGGCCAACGATACGAGCAGTACTTC. The chain joins TRBV6-6 to TRBJ2-7; TRBD1 agrees at 8 bases. V gave up 5 bases and J gave up 4 bases; unmatched junction bases: 10. Germline V gives CDR1 MNHNY, CDR2 SVGAGI (reference sequence). The CDR3 runs to 15 residues.

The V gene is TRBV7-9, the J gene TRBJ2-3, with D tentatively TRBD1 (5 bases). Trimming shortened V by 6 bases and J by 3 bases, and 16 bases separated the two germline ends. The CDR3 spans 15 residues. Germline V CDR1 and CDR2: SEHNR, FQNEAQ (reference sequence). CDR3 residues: CASRPRALGTDTQYF. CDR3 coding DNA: TGTGCCAGCAGACCCAGGGCTTTGGGTACAGATACGCAGTATTTT.

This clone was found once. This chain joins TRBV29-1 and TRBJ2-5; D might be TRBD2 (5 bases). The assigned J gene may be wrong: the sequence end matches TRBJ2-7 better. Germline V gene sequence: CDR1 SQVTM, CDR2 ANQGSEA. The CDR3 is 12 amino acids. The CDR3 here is CSVVARTYEQYF. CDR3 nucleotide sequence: TGCAGCGTCGTAGCGCGGACCTACGAGCAGTACTTC.

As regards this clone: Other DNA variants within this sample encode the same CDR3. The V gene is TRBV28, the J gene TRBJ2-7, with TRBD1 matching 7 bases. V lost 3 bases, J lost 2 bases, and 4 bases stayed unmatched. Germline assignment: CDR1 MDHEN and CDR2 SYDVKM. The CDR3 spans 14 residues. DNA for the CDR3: TGTGCCAGCAGTTTGGGAACAGGGGCCTACGAGCAGTACTTC. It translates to CASSLGTGAYEQYF.

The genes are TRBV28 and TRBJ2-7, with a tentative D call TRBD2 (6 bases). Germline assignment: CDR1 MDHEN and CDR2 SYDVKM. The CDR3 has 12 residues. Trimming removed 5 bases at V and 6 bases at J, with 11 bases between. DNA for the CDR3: TGTGCCAGCAGTGGAGGGACGGGCGAGCAGTACTTC. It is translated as CASSGGTGEQYF. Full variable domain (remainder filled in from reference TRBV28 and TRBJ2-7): DVKVTQSSRYLVKRTGEKVFLECVQDMDHENMFWYRQDPGLGLRLIYFSYDVKMKEKGDIPEGYSVSREKKERFSLILESASTNQTSMYLCASSGGTGEQYFGPGTRLTVT.

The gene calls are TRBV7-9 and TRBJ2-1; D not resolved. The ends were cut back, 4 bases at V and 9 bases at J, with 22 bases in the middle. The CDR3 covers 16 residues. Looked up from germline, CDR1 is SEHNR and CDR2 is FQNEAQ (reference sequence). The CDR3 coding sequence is TGTGCCAGCAGCTCCCGCCAGGAATTCATCACGGGTGAGCAGTTCTTC. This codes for CASSSRQEFITGEQFF. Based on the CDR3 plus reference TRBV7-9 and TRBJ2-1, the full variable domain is DTGVSQNPRHKITKRGQNVTFRCDPISEHNRLYWYRQTLGQGPEFLTYFQNEAQLEKSRLLSDRFSAERPKGSFSTLEIQRTEQGDSAMYLCASSSRQEFITGEQFFGPGTRLTVL.

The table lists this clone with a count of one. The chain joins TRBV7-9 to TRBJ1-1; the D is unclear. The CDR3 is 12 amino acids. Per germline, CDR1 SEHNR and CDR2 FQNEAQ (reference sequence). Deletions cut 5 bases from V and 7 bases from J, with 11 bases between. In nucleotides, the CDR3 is TGTGCCAGCAGCCCCGGACCGATTGAAGCTTTCTTT. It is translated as CASSPGPIEAFF.

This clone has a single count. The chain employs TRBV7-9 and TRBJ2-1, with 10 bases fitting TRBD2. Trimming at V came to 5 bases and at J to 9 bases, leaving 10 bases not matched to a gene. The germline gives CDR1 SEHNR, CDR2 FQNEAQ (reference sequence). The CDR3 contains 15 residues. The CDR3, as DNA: TGTGCCAGCAGCCCTGGGCCAGCGGGAGGGGGTGAGCAGTTCTTC. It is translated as CASSPGPAGGGEQFF. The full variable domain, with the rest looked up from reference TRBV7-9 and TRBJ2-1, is DTGVSQNPRHKITKRGQNVTFRCDPISEHNRLYWYRQTLGQGPEFLTYFQNEAQLEKSRLLSDRFSAERPKGSFSTLEIQRTEQGDSAMYLCASSPGPAGGGEQFFGPGTRLTVL.

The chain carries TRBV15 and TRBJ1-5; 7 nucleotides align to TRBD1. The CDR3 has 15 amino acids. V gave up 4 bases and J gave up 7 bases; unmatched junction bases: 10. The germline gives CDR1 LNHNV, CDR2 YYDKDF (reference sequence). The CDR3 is CATSTRQGRDQPQHF. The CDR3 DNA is TGTGCCACCAGCACGCGACAGGGACGGGACCAGCCCCAGCATTTT.

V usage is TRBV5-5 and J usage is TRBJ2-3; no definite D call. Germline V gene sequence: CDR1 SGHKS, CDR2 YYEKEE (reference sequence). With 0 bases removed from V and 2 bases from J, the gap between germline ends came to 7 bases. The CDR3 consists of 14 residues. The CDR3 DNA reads TGTGCCAGCAGCTTGGGCACCACCACAGATACGCAGTATTTT. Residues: CASSLGTTTDTQYF.

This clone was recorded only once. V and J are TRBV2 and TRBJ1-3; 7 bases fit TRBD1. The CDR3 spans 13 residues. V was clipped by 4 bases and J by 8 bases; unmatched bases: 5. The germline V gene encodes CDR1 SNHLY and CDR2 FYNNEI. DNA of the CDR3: TGTGCCAGCAGTGGAGGACAGGCGGACACCATATATTTT. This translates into CASSGGQADTIYF.

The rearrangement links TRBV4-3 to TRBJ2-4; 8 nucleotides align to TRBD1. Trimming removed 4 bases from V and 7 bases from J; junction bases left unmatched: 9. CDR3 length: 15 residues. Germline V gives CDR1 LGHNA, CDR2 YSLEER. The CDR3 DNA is TGCGCCAGCAGCCCGGGGAACAGGGGGAGGAACATTCAGTACTTC. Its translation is CASSPGNRGRNIQYF.

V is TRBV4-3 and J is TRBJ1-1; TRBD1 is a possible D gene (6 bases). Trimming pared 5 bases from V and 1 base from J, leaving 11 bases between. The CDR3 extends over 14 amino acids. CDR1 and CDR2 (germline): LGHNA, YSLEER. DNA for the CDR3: TGCGCCAGCAGCACGAGGGGGGGGAACACTGAAGCTTTCTTT. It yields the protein CASSTRGGNTEAFF.

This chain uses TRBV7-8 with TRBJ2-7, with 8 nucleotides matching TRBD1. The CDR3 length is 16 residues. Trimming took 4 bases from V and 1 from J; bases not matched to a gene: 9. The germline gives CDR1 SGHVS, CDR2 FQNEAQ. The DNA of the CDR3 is TGTGCCAGCAGCTACGAAAGGACAGGGAATTCCTACGAGCAGTACTTC. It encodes CASSYERTGNSYEQYF.

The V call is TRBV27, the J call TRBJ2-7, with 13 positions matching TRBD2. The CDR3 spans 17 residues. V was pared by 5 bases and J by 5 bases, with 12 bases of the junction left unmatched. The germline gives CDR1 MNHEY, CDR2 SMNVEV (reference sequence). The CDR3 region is CASSPLTSGRKPHEQYF. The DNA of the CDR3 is TGTGCCAGCAGTCCATTGACTAGCGGGAGGAAGCCCCACGAGCAGTACTTC.

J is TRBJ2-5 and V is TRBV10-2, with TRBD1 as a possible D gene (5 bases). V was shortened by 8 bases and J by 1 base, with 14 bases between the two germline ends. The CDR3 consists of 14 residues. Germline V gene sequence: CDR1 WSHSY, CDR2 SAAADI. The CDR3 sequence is CASRTAGPQETQYF. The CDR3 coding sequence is TGCGCCAGCCGAACAGCAGGGCCCCAAGAGACCCAGTACTTC.

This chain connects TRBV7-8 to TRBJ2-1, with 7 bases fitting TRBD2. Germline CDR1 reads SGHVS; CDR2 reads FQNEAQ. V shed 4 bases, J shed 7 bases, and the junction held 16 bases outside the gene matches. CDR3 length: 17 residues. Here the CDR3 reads CASSYALAVSSRNEQFF. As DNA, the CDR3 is TGTGCCAGCAGCTATGCCCTAGCGGTGAGTAGCAGAAATGAGCAGTTCTTC.

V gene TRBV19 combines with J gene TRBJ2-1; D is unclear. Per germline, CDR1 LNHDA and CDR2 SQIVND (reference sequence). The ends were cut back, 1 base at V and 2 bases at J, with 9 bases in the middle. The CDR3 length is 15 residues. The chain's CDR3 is CASSIGQTTYNEQFF. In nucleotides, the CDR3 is TGTGCCAGTAGTATAGGACAAACAACCTACAATGAGCAGTTCTTC.

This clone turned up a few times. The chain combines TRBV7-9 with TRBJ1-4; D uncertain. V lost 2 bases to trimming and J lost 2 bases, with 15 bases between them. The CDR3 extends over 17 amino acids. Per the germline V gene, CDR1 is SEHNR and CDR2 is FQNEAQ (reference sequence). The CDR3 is CASSLNLQAPTNEKLFF. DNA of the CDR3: TGTGCCAGCAGCTTAAACCTTCAGGCACCCACTAATGAAAAACTGTTTTTT.

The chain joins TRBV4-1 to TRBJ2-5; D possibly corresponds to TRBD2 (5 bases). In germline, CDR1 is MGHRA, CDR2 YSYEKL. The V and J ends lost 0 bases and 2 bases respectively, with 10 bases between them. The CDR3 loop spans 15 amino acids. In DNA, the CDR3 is TGCGCCAGCAGCCAAGAACGAGCGGTACAAGAGACCCAGTACTTC. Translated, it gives CASSQERAVQETQYF.

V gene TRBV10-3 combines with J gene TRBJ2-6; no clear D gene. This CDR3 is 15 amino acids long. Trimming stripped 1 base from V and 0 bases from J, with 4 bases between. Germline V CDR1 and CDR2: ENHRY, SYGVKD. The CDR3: CAISEWISGANVLTF. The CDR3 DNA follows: TGTGCCATCAGTGAGTGGATCTCTGGGGCCAACGTCCTGACTTTC.

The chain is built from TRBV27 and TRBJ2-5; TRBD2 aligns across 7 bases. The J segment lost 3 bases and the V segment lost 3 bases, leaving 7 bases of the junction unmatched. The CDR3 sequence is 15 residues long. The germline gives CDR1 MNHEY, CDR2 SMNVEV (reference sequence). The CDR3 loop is CASSFDGGTKETQYF. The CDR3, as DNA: TGTGCCAGCAGTTTTGATGGTGGGACTAAAGAGACCCAGTACTTC.

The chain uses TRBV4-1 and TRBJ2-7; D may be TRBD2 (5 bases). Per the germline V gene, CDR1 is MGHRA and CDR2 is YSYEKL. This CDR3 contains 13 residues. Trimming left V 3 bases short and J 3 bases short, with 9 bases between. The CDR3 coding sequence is TGCGCCAGCAGCCATATAGGGAGCTACGAGCAGTACTTC. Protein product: CASSHIGSYEQYF.